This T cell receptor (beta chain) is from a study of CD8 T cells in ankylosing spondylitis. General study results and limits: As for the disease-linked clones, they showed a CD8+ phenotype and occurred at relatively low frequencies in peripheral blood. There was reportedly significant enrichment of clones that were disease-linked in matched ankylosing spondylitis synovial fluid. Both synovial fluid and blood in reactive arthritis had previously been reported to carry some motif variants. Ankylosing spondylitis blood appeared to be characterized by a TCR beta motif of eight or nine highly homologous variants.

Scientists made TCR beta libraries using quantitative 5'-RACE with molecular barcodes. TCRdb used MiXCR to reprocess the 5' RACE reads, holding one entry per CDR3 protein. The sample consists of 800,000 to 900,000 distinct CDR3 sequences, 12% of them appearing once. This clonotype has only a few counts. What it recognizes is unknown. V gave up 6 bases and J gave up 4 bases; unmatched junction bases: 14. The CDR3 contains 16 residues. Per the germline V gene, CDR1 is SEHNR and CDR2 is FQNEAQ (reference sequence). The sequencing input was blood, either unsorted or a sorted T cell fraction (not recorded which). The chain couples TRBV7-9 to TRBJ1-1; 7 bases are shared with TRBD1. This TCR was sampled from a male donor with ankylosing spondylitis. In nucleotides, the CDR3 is TGTGCCAGCAGGGGAATCAGCGACAGGGCTCTCACTGAAGCTTTCTTT. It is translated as CASRGISDRALTEAFF.